Each of the 27 T cell receptor beta chains below was sequenced from the same sample in a study of T cells in Graves' hyperthyroidism and ophthalmopathy. Amplification targeted TCR beta CDR3 regions from RNA transcripts. The HTBI primer set drove a first-round RT-PCR of the TCR CDR3. Each CDR3 protein gets one entry after TCRdb re-called the multiplex PCR reads with MiXCR. The data show roughly 180,000 distinct CDR3 sequences, about 9.4% seen once. The sample taken for sequencing was blood. These receptors all stem from a woman aged 18-30 years with Graves' hyperthyroidism that later progressed to Graves' ophthalmopathy.

In its sample, this clonotype was seen many times. V and J are TRBV6-6 and TRBJ2-5; D not resolved. The germline V and J ends were trimmed by 0 bases and 4 bases, with 3 bases remaining between them. From germline, CDR1 is MNHNY and CDR2 SVGAGI (reference sequence). This CDR3 has 12 amino acids. CDR3 amino acids: CASSYSAETQYF. Here the CDR3 DNA reads TGTGCCAGCAGTTACTCTGCAGAGACCCAGTACTTC.

This clonotype has at least ten counts. The genes are TRBV30 and TRBJ1-2; no clear D. This CDR3 spans 17 amino acids. V shed 3 bases and J shed 4 bases, with 24 bases lying between them. The germline CDR1 and CDR2 sequences are GTSNPN and SVGIG (reference sequence). The CDR3 sequence: CAWRVPGPRDPTYGYTF. CDR3 coding DNA: TGTGCCTGGAGGGTACCGGGTCCTAGAGATCCCACCTATGGCTACACCTTC.

This clonotype was found many times. The chain links TRBV6-1 to TRBJ2-2; 13 bases align to TRBD2. Germline values: CDR1 MNHNS, CDR2 SASEGT. With V trimmed by 5 bases and J by 5 bases, 8 bases remained unmatched. The CDR3 is made up of 17 amino acids. CDR3: CASSPRTSGGGTGELFF. The CDR3 DNA is TGTGCCAGCAGTCCCCGGACTAGCGGGGGAGGGACCGGGGAGCTGTTTTTT.

This chain connects TRBV7-2 to TRBJ1-3, with D unclear. Germline-derived CDR1 and CDR2 are SGHTA and FQGNSA. V was shortened by 0 bases and J by 0 bases, with 6 bases between the two germline ends. This CDR3 comprises 15 residues. CDR3 loop: CASSLALLSGNTIYF. CDR3 sequence (DNA): TGTGCCAGCAGCTTAGCCCTCCTCTCTGGAAACACCATATATTTT.

This clonotype has at least ten counts. The gene calls are TRBV11-1 and TRBJ2-5, with TRBD2 identical over 16 bases. Germline V lookup: CDR1 SGHAT, CDR2 FQDESV (reference sequence). The CDR3 contains 18 residues. V shed 6 bases and J 3 bases; nucleotides not matched to a gene: 10. For the CDR3, the DNA is TGTGCCAGCAGGGCCGGGACTAGCGGGAGGGCCTCAAAAGAGACCCAGTACTTC. It translates to CASRAGTSGRASKETQYF.

This clonotype has at least ten counts. The chain employs TRBV5-5 and TRBJ2-7; 7 bases are shared with TRBD2. This CDR3 contains 13 residues. J was trimmed by 5 bases and V by 5 bases; bases with no gene match: 7. Germline CDR1 is SGHKS and CDR2 is YYEKEE (reference sequence). The CDR3 DNA sequence: TGTGCCAGCAGGGGAGTCGGGAGGAACGAGCAGTACTTC. It is translated as CASRGVGRNEQYF.

Ten or more counts support this clonotype. The chain is built from TRBV2 and TRBJ2-2; D may correspond to TRBD1 or TRBD2 (5 bases each). The CDR3 covers 13 residues. Germline loops: CDR1 SNHLY, CDR2 FYNNEI. V lost 7 bases and J lost 6, with 12 bases in between. The CDR3 nucleotides are TGTGCCAGCACAACGGGGACCCCCGGGGAGCTGTTTTTT. It is translated as CASTTGTPGELFF.

Ten or more counts support this clonotype. This rearrangement joins TRBV12-3 or TRBV12-4 to TRBJ2-7, with D unresolved. V lost 6 bases and J lost 1, with 16 bases in between. The CDR3 covers 15 residues. DNA of the CDR3: TGTGCCAGCAGCCCCGGCGGCGATGGATCCTACGAGCAGTACTTC. It specifies CASSPGGDGSYEQYF.

There are many counts of this clonotype. The chain carries TRBV3-1 and TRBJ2-5, with D tentatively TRBD2 (5 bases). Germline lookup yields CDR1 LGHDT and CDR2 YNNKEL (reference sequence). Trimming removed 5 bases at V and 1 base at J, with 20 bases between. The CDR3 spans 17 residues. As DNA, the CDR3 is TGTGCCAGCAGCTTAGATGAGACCGGCGGGCCCCAAGAGACCCAGTACTTC. As protein: CASSLDETGGPQETQYF.

There are many counts of this clonotype. V gene TRBV20-1 combines with J gene TRBJ2-5; D may match TRBD1 or TRBD2 (5 bases each). The CDR3 consists of 15 residues. The germline CDR1 and CDR2 sequences are DFQATT and SNEGSKA (reference sequence). The V end lost 6 bases, the J end lost 0 bases, and 17 bases lay between the germline ends. CDR3 in amino acids: CSARELGEYQETQYF. In DNA form, the CDR3 reads TGCAGTGCGCGAGAACTGGGGGAGTACCAAGAGACCCAGTACTTC.

Many counts were recorded for this clonotype. CDR3 protein: CASSPDGNYGYTF. The CDR3 nucleotides are TGTGCCAGCAGTCCGGACGGAAACTATGGCTACACCTTC. The chain links TRBV12-3 or TRBV12-4 to TRBJ1-2; D not certain. Deletions cut 5 bases from V and 2 bases from J, with 9 bases between. CDR3 length: 13 amino acids.

In this sample, this clonotype turned up once. A much more abundant neighbour one base away suggests this may be a read error. V and J are TRBV30 and TRBJ1-1; unclear D gene. The CDR3 runs to 13 residues. The ends were cut back, 3 bases at V and 1 base at J, with 9 bases in the middle. CDR1 and CDR2 (germline): GTSNPN, SVGIG (reference sequence). The chain's CDR3 is CAWSWQPNTEAFF. The CDR3 DNA reads as TGTGCCTGGAGCTGGCAGCCGAACACTGAAGCTTTCTTT.

The table lists this clonotype with a few counts. This sequence joins TRBV5-1 and TRBJ2-1; the D is unclear. CDR1 and CDR2 from the germline V gene are SGHRS and YFSETQ. Trimming took off 0 bases at V and 5 bases at J, with 9 bases between the two ends. This CDR3 is 14 amino acids long. The CDR3: CASSLGGFNNEQFF. The CDR3 bases are TGCGCCAGCAGCTTGGGGGGATTTAACAATGAGCAGTTCTTC.

V is TRBV20-1 and J is TRBJ1-1; tentatively, D is TRBD1 (6 bases). The length of the CDR3 is 15 residues. Germline V CDR1 and CDR2: DFQATT, SNEGSKA (reference sequence). The V end was cut by 3 bases, the J end by 0 bases, with 14 bases between. The CDR3 DNA follows: TGCAGTGCTAGGGAACGGGGGGCTGTGAACACTGAAGCTTTCTTT. Protein product: CSARERGAVNTEAFF.

This clonotype occurred many times. The chain recombines TRBV15 with TRBJ2-3, with 9 bases aligning to TRBD1. CDR3 length equals 13 residues. In germline, CDR1 is LNHNV, CDR2 YYDKDF (reference sequence). The V segment lost 9 bases and the J segment 4 bases; nucleotides outside the gene matches: 5. CDR3 bases: TGTGCCACTAACAGGGGGCGGGCAGATACGCAGTATTTT. As protein: CATNRGRADTQYF.

There are many counts of this clonotype. The genes are TRBV28 and TRBJ2-6, with D perhaps TRBD2 (5 bases). Germline CDR1 reads MDHEN; CDR2 reads SYDVKM. The CDR3 is 14 amino acids. Between the trimmed V and J ends, which lost 5 bases and 4 bases, there was a span of 9 bases. The CDR3, as DNA: TGTGCCAGCAGTCGGGGTTCGGGGGCCAACGTCCTGACTTTC. Its translation is CASSRGSGANVLTF.

The table lists this clonotype with many counts. The chain joins TRBV20-1 to TRBJ1-2; 7 bases align to TRBD1. The junction had 1 base not matched to a gene; V was cut back by 3 bases and J by 3 bases. CDR1 DFQATT and CDR2 SNEGSKA come from the germline V gene (reference sequence). This CDR3 is 12 amino acids long. The CDR3 DNA reads TGCAGTGCTAGTGGGACAGACTATGGCTACACCTTC. Translated: CSASGTDYGYTF.

This clonotype was counted many times. The chain employs TRBV20-1 and TRBJ2-5; TRBD1 or TRBD2 may be the D gene (6 bases each). CDR3 length equals 15 residues. Between the trimmed V and J ends, which lost 6 bases and 4 bases, there was a span of 21 bases. Germline V gene sequence: CDR1 DFQATT, CDR2 SNEGSKA (reference sequence). In DNA form, the CDR3 reads TGCAGTGCCGGTCTGAATCGCAGGGGAGGAGAGACCCAGTACTTC. Protein: CSAGLNRRGGETQYF.

At least ten counts were recorded for this clonotype. This chain joins TRBV3-1 and TRBJ2-5, with D possibly matching TRBD2 (6 bases). Trimming cost V 5 bases and J 4 bases, with 14 bases left between them. CDR1 is LGHDT, CDR2 YNNKEL, per germline (reference sequence). This CDR3 is built from 14 residues. The CDR3 spells CASSTLGGGETQYF. CDR3 bases: TGTGCCAGCAGCACTCTCGGGGGAGGAGAGACCCAGTACTTC.

This clonotype has more than one count but fewer than ten. The rearrangement uses TRBV6-1 and TRBJ2-1; D is undetermined. V was shortened by 2 bases and J by 9 bases, with 8 bases between the two germline ends. CDR1 and CDR2 from the germline V gene are MNHNS and SASEGT. There are 12 residues in the CDR3. The CDR3 spells CASSEWRLEQFF. CDR3 nucleotide sequence: TGTGCCAGCAGTGAATGGCGTCTTGAGCAGTTCTTC.

This clonotype was picked up many times. This chain connects TRBV10-3 to TRBJ2-3; D is unclear. V was shortened by 3 bases and J by 0 bases, with 16 bases between the two germline ends. Germline CDR1 ENHRY, CDR2 SYGVKD. The CDR3 runs to 17 residues. The CDR3 sequence: CAISDSPSRVSTDTQYF. The CDR3 DNA reads TGTGCCATCAGTGATTCCCCTTCCCGGGTTAGCACAGATACGCAGTATTTT.

The table lists this clonotype with a few counts. This chain links TRBV6-2 or TRBV6-3 with TRBJ2-5, with TRBD2 identical over 13 bases. Germline CDR1 reads MNHEY; CDR2 reads SVGEGT. V lost 1 base to trimming and J lost 5 bases; unmatched junction nucleotides: 7. The CDR3 extends over 17 amino acids. The CDR3 coding sequence is TGTGCCAGCAGTTACTTACTAGCGGGAGGGCCAGGGGAGACCCAGTACTTC. Amino acids: CASSYLLAGGPGETQYF.

This clonotype has just a few counts. This chain connects TRBV20-1 to TRBJ2-5; 12 bases are a match to TRBD2. This CDR3 is 16 amino acids long. Germline CDR1 DFQATT, CDR2 SNEGSKA (reference sequence). Unmatched junction bases numbered 6, after V lost 0 bases and J lost 4 bases. CDR3 sequence (DNA): TGCAGTGCTAGAGATCGGGCTAGCGGGGGGGCAGAGACCCAGTACTTC. It is translated as CSARDRASGGAETQYF.

This clonotype was seen repeatedly, ten times or more. This rearrangement joins TRBV28 to TRBJ2-7, with 7 bases lining up with TRBD1. V lost 5 bases and J lost 3; bases outside the gene matches: 4. The CDR3 has 13 residues. The germline V gene has CDR1 MDHEN and CDR2 SYDVKM. Here the CDR3 reads CASSLRQGYEQYF. Written as DNA, the CDR3 is TGTGCCAGCAGTCTAAGACAGGGCTACGAGCAGTACTTC.

The J gene is TRBJ1-3, the V gene TRBV11-2; perhaps TRBD1 as D (5 bases). Germline V lookup: CDR1 SGHAT, CDR2 FQNNGV. The ends were cut back, 5 bases at V and 0 bases at J, with 14 bases in the middle. The CDR3 is made up of 16 amino acids. For the CDR3, the DNA is TGTGCCAGCAGCACAGACGGGACCGCCTCTGGAAACACCATATATTTT. Translating gives CASSTDGTASGNTIYF.

This clonotype was recorded at least ten times. The rearrangement uses TRBV19 and TRBJ1-1; 7 bases align to TRBD1. The ends lost 11 bases at V and 1 base at J; junction bases unmatched: 4. The CDR3 extends over 12 amino acids. Germline CDR1 LNHDA, CDR2 SQIVND (reference sequence). In DNA, the CDR3 is TGTGCCGCGCGGACAGGGAACACTGAAGCTTTCTTT. It encodes CAARTGNTEAFF.

Ten or more counts support this clonotype. The chain combines TRBV12-3 or TRBV12-4 with TRBJ1-1, with 8 bases that match TRBD1. The CDR3 sequence is 14 residues long. J lost 6 bases, V lost 4 bases, and 7 bases had no gene match. The CDR3 nucleotides read TGTGCCAGCAGTTCGGACAGGGATGGGGCTGAAGCTTTCTTT. Its translation is CASSSDRDGAEAFF.